One sample yielded the 20 T cell receptor beta chains listed below, sequenced in a study of cytomegalovirus exposure and HLA in healthy donors. PCR employed 60 Vbeta and 13 Jbeta primers. TCRdb keeps only in-frame clones here, not all; method: immunoSEQ multiplex PCR. Seen here are 100,000 to 150,000 clones, roughly 72% observed once, and the top ten hold 3.5% to 4.5%. The source material was PBMCs. These receptors originate from a man between 40 and 49 years old in good health and CMV-seropositive.

This clone occurred a few times. The chain couples TRBV27 to TRBJ2-2; 10 bases match TRBD1. In germline, CDR1 is MNHEY, CDR2 SMNVEV (reference sequence). The junction had 10 bases not matched to a gene; V was cut back by 4 bases and J by 5 bases. The CDR3 has 17 amino acids. CDR3 region: CASSSPTGGAWTGELFF. CDR3 bases: TGTGCCAGCAGTTCCCCGACAGGGGGCGCGTGGACCGGGGAGCTGTTTTTT.

Written as DNA, the CDR3 is TGTGCCAGCAGCCAGAACAGGGTGAACACTGAAGCTTTCTTT. It codes for CASSQNRVNTEAFF. The V gene is TRBV14, the J gene TRBJ1-1; tentative D call: TRBD1 (6 bases). Germline CDR1 reads SGHDN; CDR2 reads FVKESK. The V end lost 3 bases, the J end lost 0 bases, and 8 bases lay between the germline ends. This CDR3 has 14 residues.

The chain combines TRBV6-5 with TRBJ2-7, with 10 bases that match TRBD2. CDR1 is MNHEY and CDR2 is SVGAGI in the germline V gene. J gave up 1 base and V 2 bases, and 5 bases lay outside the gene matches. The CDR3 totals 16 residues. The CDR3 DNA sequence: TGTGCCAGCAGTTACGTGACTAGCGGGCGTTCCTACGAGCAGTACTTC. Its protein product is CASSYVTSGRSYEQYF.

This clone was seen a few times. This sequence joins TRBV11-1 and TRBJ2-1; unclear D gene. V lost 5 bases and J lost 9, with 11 bases in between. The CDR3 totals 12 residues. CDR1 is SGHAT and CDR2 is FQDESV in the germline V gene (reference sequence). CDR3 sequence (DNA): TGTGCCAGCAGCCCAGAGCGCACTGAGCAGTTCTTC. Translation gives CASSPERTEQFF.

In its sample, this clone was seen a few times. The rearrangement uses TRBV2 and TRBJ2-5; 13 nucleotides line up with TRBD2. In germline, CDR1 is SNHLY, CDR2 FYNNEI. The CDR3 sequence is 15 residues long. After removal of 6 bases from V and 4 bases from J, the junction contained 5 bases not matched to a gene. The CDR3 DNA reads TGTGCCAGCAGGCGACTAGCGGGAGGAGGAGAGACCCAGTACTTC. This encodes CASRRLAGGGETQYF.

This chain connects TRBV6-1 to TRBJ1-5; D perhaps matches TRBD1 (5 bases). CDR3 length: 17 residues. CDR1 MNHNS and CDR2 SASEGT come from the germline V gene. V dropped 3 bases and J dropped 1 base, with 16 bases sitting between them. The CDR3 bases are TGTGCCAGCAGTGAGCCCCCCCAGGGTTGGAGCAATCAGCCCCAGCATTTT. Amino acid sequence: CASSEPPQGWSNQPQHF.

In its sample, this clone was seen a few times. The J gene is TRBJ2-1, the V gene TRBV2, with D possibly being TRBD2 (5 bases). From germline, CDR1 is SNHLY and CDR2 FYNNEI. Trimming left V 6 bases short and J 10 bases short, with 10 bases between. This CDR3 has 11 residues. The CDR3 loop reads CASRELDEQFF. The CDR3, as DNA: TGTGCCAGCAGGGAACTAGACGAGCAGTTCTTC.

The chain couples TRBV14 to TRBJ1-5; D possibly corresponds to TRBD1 (5 bases). The V end lost 2 bases, the J end lost 6 bases, and 11 bases lay between the germline ends. Germline CDR1 reads SGHDN; CDR2 reads FVKESK. The CDR3 is made up of 14 amino acids. Written as DNA, the CDR3 is TGTGCCAGCAGCCAATTAGGGGTTAGTCAGCCCCAGCATTTT. Translating gives CASSQLGVSQPQHF.

The chain links TRBV10-3 to TRBJ1-1; D ambiguous. The V gene's germline CDR1 is ENHRY and CDR2 SYGVKD. The CDR3 is made up of 15 amino acids. V was cut by 2 bases and J by 0 bases, with 10 bases left in between. The CDR3 spells CAISEPGSMNTEAFF. CDR3 bases: TGTGCCATCAGTGAGCCGGGTTCTATGAACACTGAAGCTTTCTTT.

This chain links TRBV27 with TRBJ1-2, with TRBD1 identical over 10 bases. Germline CDR1 is MNHEY and CDR2 is SMNVEV (reference sequence). The CDR3 covers 15 residues. Germline trimming cut 5 bases from V and 8 bases from J; bases unmatched to any gene: 11. The CDR3 protein is CASSPRDRGSEGYTF. The CDR3 DNA is TGTGCCAGCAGTCCCCGGGACAGGGGCTCCGAGGGCTACACCTTC.

The rearrangement joins TRBV10-3 to TRBJ1-5; the D gene is possibly TRBD1 (6 bases). Trimming stripped 8 bases from V and 4 bases from J, with 21 bases between. The germline gives CDR1 ENHRY, CDR2 SYGVKD. CDR3 length equals 16 residues. The CDR3 sequence: CAIARGGGVENQPQHF. In nucleotides, the CDR3 is TGTGCCATCGCACGAGGAGGGGGGGTGGAAAATCAGCCCCAGCATTTT.

J is TRBJ1-3 and V is TRBV5-4; D remains unclear. Germline V gene lookup returns CDR1 SGHNT and CDR2 YYREEE (reference sequence). V was pared by 0 bases and J by 2 bases, with 15 bases between. The CDR3 loop spans 17 amino acids. Here the CDR3 DNA reads TGTGCCAGCAGCTTGGGTGGGCAGAATGCGCCTGGAAACACCATATATTTT. Its translation: CASSLGGQNAPGNTIYF.

The chain combines TRBV28 with TRBJ1-5; 11 bases match TRBD1. Germline V gives CDR1 MDHEN, CDR2 SYDVKM. Losses at the gene ends were 3 bases for V and 4 bases for J; bases not matched to a gene: 8. The CDR3 length is 17 residues. CDR3 sequence (DNA): TGTGCCAGCAGTTTTCGGACAGGGGGCGCCTTTAATCAGCCCCAGCATTTT. Translation: CASSFRTGGAFNQPQHF.

The chain carries TRBV6-5 and TRBJ2-4; weak D call: TRBD1 (7 bases). Between the trimmed V and J ends, which lost 6 bases and 8 bases, there was a span of 11 bases. From germline, CDR1 is MNHEY and CDR2 SVGAGI. The CDR3 spans 12 residues. The CDR3 region is CASSRRGDIQYF. CDR3 coding DNA: TGTGCCAGCAGCCGCAGGGGGGACATTCAGTACTTC.

The rearrangement uses TRBV27 and TRBJ1-6; D may be TRBD1 (6 bases). The CDR3 spans 16 residues. Germline V gene lookup returns CDR1 MNHEY and CDR2 SMNVEV (reference sequence). The V end was cut by 4 bases, the J end by 5 bases, with 15 bases between. This CDR3 is CASSWALGANNSPLHF. DNA of the CDR3: TGTGCCAGCAGTTGGGCTCTGGGGGCAAATAATTCACCCCTCCACTTT.

The chain recombines TRBV5-1 with TRBJ2-7, with 10 positions matching TRBD2. The ends lost 3 bases at V and 0 bases at J; junction bases unmatched: 9. This CDR3 has 17 residues. In germline, CDR1 is SGHRS, CDR2 YFSETQ. In DNA, the CDR3 is TGCGCCAGCAGCTGGGGGGTAGCGGGGGGCGGCTCCTACGAGCAGTACTTC. Protein: CASSWGVAGGGSYEQYF.

This sequence joins TRBV2 and TRBJ2-1; D is possibly TRBD2 (7 bases). CDR1 and CDR2 (germline): SNHLY, FYNNEI. This CDR3 is 16 amino acids long. The V and J ends lost 10 bases and 0 bases respectively, with 19 bases between them. CDR3 region: CATLPLADSSYNEQFF. CDR3 DNA sequence: TGTGCCACCCTACCGCTAGCGGACAGCTCCTACAATGAGCAGTTCTTC. Together with reference TRBV2 and TRBJ2-1, the CDR3 gives the full variable domain: EPEVTQTPSHQVTQMGQEVILRCVPISNHLYFYWYRQILGQKVEFLVSFYNNEISEKSEIFDDQFSVERPDGSNFTLKIRSTKLEDSAMYFCATLPLADSSYNEQFFGPGTRLTVL.

This clone has more than one count but fewer than ten. V is TRBV4-3 and J is TRBJ2-5, with TRBD2 matching 12 bases. Germline-derived CDR1 and CDR2 are LGHNA and YSLEER. This CDR3 comprises 18 residues. The V and J ends lost 0 bases and 5 bases, in that order; junction bases with no gene match: 10. The CDR3 bases are TGCGCCAGCAGCCAAGATGGGGCTAGCGGGAGGGCCGGGGAGACCCAGTACTTC. As protein: CASSQDGASGRAGETQYF.

The chain links TRBV14 to TRBJ2-1, with 13 bases matching TRBD2. The CDR3 loop spans 16 amino acids. With V trimmed by 4 bases and J by 5 bases, 5 bases remained unmatched. Germline V lookup: CDR1 SGHDN, CDR2 FVKESK. The CDR3 nucleotides are TGTGCCAGCAGCCCAACTAGCGGGAGGGTAGACAATGAGCAGTTCTTC. It encodes CASSPTSGRVDNEQFF. The full variable domain, with the rest looked up from reference TRBV14 and TRBJ2-1, is EAGVTQFPSHSVIEKGQTVTLRCDPISGHDNLYWYRRVMGKEIKFLLHFVKESKQDESGMPNNRFLAERTGGTYSTLKVQPAELEDSGVYFCASSPTSGRVDNEQFFGPGTRLTVL.

This clone was detected only once. This chain uses TRBV29-1 with TRBJ2-2; no firm D call. This CDR3 comprises 14 residues. The V gene lost 3 bases and the J gene lost 0 bases, with 8 bases spanning the gap. Germline V CDR1 and CDR2: SQVTM, ANQGSEA. The CDR3 protein is CSVDRGPNTGELFF. In DNA, the CDR3 is TGCAGCGTTGATCGCGGCCCGAACACCGGGGAGCTGTTTTTT.